The 2 T cell receptor beta chains below were found in one sample sequenced in a study of CD8 T cells in ankylosing spondylitis. One entry per CDR3 protein, called by TCRdb with MiXCR from the 5' RACE reads. This table holds about 27,000 distinct CDR3 sequences, 7.9% found once. The sample comprised blood. These receptor sequences come from a male donor with ankylosing spondylitis or in good health (not recorded which).

This clonotype was observed a handful of times. V gene TRBV27 combines with J gene TRBJ2-2, with D possibly TRBD2 on 6 matching bases. The V gene lost 6 bases and the J gene lost 5 bases, with 16 bases spanning the gap. The CDR3 is 15 amino acids. CDR1 is MNHEY and CDR2 is SMNVEV in the germline V gene (reference sequence). DNA for the CDR3: TGTGCCAGCAGCCCCCGACTAGTCGTTACCGGGGAGCTGTTTTTT. Translated, it gives CASSPRLVVTGELFF.

The CDR3 DNA is TGCGCCAGCAGCTTGGTCCTGGACAGCTTCGAGACCCAGTACTTC. It encodes CASSLVLDSFETQYF. This rearrangement joins TRBV5-1 to TRBJ2-5; D possibly corresponds to TRBD1 (6 bases). Per germline, CDR1 SGHRS and CDR2 YFSETQ. V was shortened by 0 bases and J by 5 bases, with 14 bases between the two germline ends. The CDR3 is 15 residues long.